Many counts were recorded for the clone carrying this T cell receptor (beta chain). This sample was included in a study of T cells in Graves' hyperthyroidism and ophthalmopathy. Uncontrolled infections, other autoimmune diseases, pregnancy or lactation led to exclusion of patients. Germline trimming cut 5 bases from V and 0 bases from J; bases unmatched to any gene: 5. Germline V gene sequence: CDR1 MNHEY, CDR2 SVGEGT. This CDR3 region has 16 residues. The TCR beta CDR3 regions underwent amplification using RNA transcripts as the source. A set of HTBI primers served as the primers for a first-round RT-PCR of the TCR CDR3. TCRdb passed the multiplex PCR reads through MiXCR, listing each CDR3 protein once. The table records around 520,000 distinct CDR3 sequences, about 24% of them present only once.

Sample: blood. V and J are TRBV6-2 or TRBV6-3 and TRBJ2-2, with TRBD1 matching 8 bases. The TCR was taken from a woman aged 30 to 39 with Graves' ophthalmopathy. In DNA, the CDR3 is TGTGCCAGCAGTACTCTACAGGGGGCGAACACCGGGGAGCTGTTTTTT. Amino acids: CASSTLQGANTGELFF.